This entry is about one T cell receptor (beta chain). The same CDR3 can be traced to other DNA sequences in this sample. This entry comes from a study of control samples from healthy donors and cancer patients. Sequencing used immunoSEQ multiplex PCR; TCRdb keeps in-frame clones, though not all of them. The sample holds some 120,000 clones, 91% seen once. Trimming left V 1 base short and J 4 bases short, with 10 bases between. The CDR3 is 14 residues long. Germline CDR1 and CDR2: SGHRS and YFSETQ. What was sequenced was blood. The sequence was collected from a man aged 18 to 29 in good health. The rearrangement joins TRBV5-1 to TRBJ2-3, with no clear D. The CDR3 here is CASSLSPGADTQYF. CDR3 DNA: TGCGCCAGCAGCTTGTCTCCTGGGGCAGATACGCAGTATTTT.